A single T cell receptor beta chain is shown here with its context. Among the patients, none had received any treatment before thyroid surgery. These data originate in a study of metastatic and nonmetastatic thyroid tumors. On the study more broadly: Repertoires were compared across blood and tumor or nodule tissue from malignant and benign thyroid patients.

Looked up from germline, CDR1 is MNHEY and CDR2 is SVGEGT. V lost 6 bases to trimming and J lost 2 bases, with 16 bases between them. This CDR3 region has 15 residues. Through MiXCR, TCRdb re-clonotyped the PCR reads. The sample includes 45,000 or so clones, about 4.2% of them seen just once. The sequenced sample was blood. The chain uses TRBV6-2 or TRBV6-3 and TRBJ1-1; no clear D. The clonotype originates from a female donor with papillary thyroid cancer or a benign thyroid nodule (not recorded which). Some clones in this sample may be carry-over from other donors' samples. CDR3 amino acids: CASRHSQRPNTEAFF. In nucleotides, the CDR3 is TGTGCCAGCAGACACTCACAGAGGCCAAACACTGAAGCTTTCTTT.